The sequence of this T cell receptor (beta chain) was determined in a study of shared clonotypes between healthy human individuals. The naive CD8 population came from CD45RO-negative cells selected for CCR7, without terminally differentiated effector memory CD45RA+ cells. The assay was immunoSEQ multiplex PCR, and TCRdb's table has in-frame clones only and misses some. The sample holds about 2.1 million clones, approximately 92% seen once. This TCR derives from a man aged 18 to 30 in good health. Some clones in this sample may be carry-over from other donors' samples. What was sequenced was naive CD8+ T cells from PBMCs.

The chain's CDR3 is CASSIDPFDTYEQYF. In nucleotides, the CDR3 is TGTGCCAGCAGCATTGACCCTTTCGACACCTACGAGCAGTACTTC. J is TRBJ2-7 and V is TRBV9; the D is unclear. The CDR3 extends over 15 amino acids. The ends were cut back, 4 bases at V and 2 bases at J, with 16 bases in the middle. Looked up from germline, CDR1 is SGDLS and CDR2 is YYNGEE.